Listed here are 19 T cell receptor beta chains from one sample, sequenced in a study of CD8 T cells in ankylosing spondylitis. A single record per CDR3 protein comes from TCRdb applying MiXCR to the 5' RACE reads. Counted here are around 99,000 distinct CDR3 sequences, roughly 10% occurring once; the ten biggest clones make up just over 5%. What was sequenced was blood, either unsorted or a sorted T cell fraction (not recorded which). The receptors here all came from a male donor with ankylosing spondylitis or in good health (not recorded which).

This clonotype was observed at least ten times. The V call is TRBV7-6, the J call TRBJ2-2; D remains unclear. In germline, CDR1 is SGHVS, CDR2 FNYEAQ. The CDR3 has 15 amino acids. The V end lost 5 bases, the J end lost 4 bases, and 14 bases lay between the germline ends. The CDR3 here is CASSDSIHPTGELFF. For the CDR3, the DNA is TGTGCCAGCAGCGACTCTATACACCCCACCGGGGAGCTGTTTTTT.

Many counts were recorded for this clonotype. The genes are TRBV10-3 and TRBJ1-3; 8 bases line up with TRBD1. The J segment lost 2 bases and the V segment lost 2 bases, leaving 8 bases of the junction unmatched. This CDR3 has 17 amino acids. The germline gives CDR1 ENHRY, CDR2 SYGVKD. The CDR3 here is CAISEPNPTGAGNTIYF. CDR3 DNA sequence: TGTGCCATCAGTGAGCCTAACCCGACAGGGGCTGGAAACACCATATATTTT.

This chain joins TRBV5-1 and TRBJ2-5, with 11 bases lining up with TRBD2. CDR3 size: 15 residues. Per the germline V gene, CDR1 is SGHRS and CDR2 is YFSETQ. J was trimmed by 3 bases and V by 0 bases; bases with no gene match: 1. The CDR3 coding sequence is TGCGCCAGCAGCTTGGTACTAGCGGGGGAAGAGACCCAGTACTTC. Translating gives CASSLVLAGEETQYF. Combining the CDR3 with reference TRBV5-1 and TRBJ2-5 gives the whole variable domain KAGVTQTPRYLIKTRGQQVTLSCSPISGHRSVSWYQQTPGQGLQFLFEYFSETQRNKGNFPGRFSGRQFSNSRSEMNVSTLELGDSALYLCASSLVLAGEETQYFGPGTRLLVL.

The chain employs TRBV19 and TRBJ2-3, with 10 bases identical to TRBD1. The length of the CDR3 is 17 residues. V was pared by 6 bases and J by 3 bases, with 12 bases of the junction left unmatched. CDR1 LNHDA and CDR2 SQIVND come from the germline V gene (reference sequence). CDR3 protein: CASSLLSTGGRTDTQYF. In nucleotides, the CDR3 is TGTGCCAGTAGCCTTCTATCGACAGGGGGCAGGACAGATACGCAGTATTTT.

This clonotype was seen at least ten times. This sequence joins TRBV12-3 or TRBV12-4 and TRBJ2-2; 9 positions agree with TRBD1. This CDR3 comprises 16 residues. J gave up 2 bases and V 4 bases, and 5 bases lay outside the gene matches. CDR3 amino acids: CASSSDRGYNTGELFF. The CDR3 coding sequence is TGTGCCAGCAGTTCGGACAGGGGATACAACACCGGGGAGCTGTTTTTT.

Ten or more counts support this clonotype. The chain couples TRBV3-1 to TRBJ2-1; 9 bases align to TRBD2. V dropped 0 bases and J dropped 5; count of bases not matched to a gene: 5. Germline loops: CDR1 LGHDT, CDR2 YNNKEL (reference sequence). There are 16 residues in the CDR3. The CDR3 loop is CASSQDSAGGHNEQFF. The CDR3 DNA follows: TGTGCCAGCAGCCAAGATTCGGCGGGGGGGCACAATGAGCAGTTCTTC.

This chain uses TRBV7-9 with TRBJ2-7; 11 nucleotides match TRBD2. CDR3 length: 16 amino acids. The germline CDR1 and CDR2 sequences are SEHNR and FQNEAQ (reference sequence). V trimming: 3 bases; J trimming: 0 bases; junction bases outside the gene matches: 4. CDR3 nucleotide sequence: TGTGCCAGCAGCTTCGGACTAGCGGGTAGCTCCTACGAGCAGTACTTC. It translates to CASSFGLAGSSYEQYF.

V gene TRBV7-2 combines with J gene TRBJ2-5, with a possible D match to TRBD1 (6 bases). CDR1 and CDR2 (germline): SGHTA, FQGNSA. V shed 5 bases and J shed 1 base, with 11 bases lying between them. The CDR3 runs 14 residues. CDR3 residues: CASSPGQRQETQYF. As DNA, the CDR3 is TGTGCCAGCAGCCCCGGACAGCGCCAAGAGACCCAGTACTTC.

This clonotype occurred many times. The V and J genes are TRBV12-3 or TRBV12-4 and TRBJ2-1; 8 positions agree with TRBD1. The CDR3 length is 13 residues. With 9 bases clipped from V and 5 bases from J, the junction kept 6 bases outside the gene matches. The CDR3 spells CASFAGQDNEQFF. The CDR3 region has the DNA TGTGCCAGTTTTGCGGGACAGGACAATGAGCAGTTCTTC.

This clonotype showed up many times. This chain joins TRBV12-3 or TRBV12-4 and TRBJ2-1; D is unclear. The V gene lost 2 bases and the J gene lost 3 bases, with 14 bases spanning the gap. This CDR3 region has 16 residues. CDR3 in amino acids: CASSLKFGPLYNEQFF. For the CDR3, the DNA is TGTGCCAGCAGTTTAAAGTTTGGGCCCCTCTACAATGAGCAGTTCTTC.

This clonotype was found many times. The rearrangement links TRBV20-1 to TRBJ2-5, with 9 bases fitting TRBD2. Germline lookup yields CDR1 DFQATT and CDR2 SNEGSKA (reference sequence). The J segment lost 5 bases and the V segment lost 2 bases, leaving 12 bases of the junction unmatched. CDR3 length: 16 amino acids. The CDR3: CSARPQGLAVRETQYF. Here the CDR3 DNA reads TGCAGTGCTAGACCTCAGGGACTAGCTGTCCGGGAGACCCAGTACTTC.

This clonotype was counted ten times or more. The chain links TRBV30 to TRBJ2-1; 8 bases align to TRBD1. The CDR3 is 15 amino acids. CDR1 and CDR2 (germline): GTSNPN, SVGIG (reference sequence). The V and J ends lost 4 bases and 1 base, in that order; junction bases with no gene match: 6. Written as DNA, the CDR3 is TGTGCCTGGACCCTAGACAGGGGTTCCTACAATGAGCAGTTCTTC. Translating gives CAWTLDRGSYNEQFF.

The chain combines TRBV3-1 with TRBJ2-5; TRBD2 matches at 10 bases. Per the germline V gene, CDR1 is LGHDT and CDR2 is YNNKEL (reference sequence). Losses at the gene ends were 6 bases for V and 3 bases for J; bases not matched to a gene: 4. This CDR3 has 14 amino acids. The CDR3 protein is CASRKRGGKETQYF. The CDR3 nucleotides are TGTGCCAGCAGAAAGCGGGGGGGTAAAGAGACCCAGTACTTC.

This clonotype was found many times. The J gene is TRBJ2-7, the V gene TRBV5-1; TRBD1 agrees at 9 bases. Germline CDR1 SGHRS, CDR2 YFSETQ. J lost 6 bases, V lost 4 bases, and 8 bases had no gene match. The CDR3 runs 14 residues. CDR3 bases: TGCGCCAGCAGCCCCCGGGACAGGGTAGGCGAGCAGTACTTC. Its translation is CASSPRDRVGEQYF.

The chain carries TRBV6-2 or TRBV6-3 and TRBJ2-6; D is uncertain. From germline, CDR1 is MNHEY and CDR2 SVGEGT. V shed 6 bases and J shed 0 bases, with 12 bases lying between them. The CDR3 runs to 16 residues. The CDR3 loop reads CASSYPASSGANVLTF. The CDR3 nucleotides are TGTGCCAGCAGCTACCCTGCAAGCTCTGGGGCCAACGTCCTGACTTTC.

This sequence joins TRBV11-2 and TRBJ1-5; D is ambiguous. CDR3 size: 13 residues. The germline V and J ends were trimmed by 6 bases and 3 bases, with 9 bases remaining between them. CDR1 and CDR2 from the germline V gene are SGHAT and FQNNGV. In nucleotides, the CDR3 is TGTGCCAGCAGTTCAGCTATCAATCAGCCCCAGCATTTT. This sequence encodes CASSSAINQPQHF. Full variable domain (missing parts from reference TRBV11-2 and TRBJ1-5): EAGVAQSPRYKIIEKRQSVAFWCNPISGHATLYWYQQILGQGPKLLIQFQNNGVVDDSQLPKDRFSAERLKGVDSTLKIQPAKLEDSAVYLCASSSAINQPQHFGDGTRLSIL.

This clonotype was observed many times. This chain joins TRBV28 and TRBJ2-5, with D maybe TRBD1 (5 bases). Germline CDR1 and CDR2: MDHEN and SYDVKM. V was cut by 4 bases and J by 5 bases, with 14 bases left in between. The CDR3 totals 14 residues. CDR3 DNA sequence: TGTGCCAGCAGTTGGGGCCTCGGTACGGAGACCCAGTACTTC. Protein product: CASSWGLGTETQYF.

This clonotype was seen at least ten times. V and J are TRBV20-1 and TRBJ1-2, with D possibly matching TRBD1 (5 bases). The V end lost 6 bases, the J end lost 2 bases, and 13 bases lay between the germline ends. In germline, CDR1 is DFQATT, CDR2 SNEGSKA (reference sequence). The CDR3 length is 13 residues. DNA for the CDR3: TGCAGTGCGCCTAGGAGACAGAACTATGGCTACACCTTC. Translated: CSAPRRQNYGYTF.

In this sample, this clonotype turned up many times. For the CDR3, the DNA is TGTGCCACCAGTGATTCCCGGGACTACAATGAGCAGTTCTTC. It encodes CATSDSRDYNEQFF. V usage is TRBV24-1 and J usage is TRBJ2-1, with D perhaps TRBD2 (5 bases). Trimming took off 2 bases at V and 3 bases at J, with 7 bases between the two ends. The length of the CDR3 is 14 residues. Germline lookup yields CDR1 KGHDR and CDR2 SFDVKD.